The clone carrying this T cell receptor beta chain was picked up a small number of times. Its antigen is unknown. Patients were excluded for autoimmune disease history or systemic immunosuppression. Sequencing was performed with immunoSEQ multiplex PCR; in TCRdb, only in-frame clones are kept and a portion is missing. The repertoire holds about 31,000 clones, with around 80% as singletons. The sample belongs to a study of OX40 agonist ivuxolimab in advanced cancers. Broader study findings: At 0.1-3.0 mg/kg, partial responders had clonal expansion among the lowest observed.

The material sequenced was CD4+ or CD8+ T cells sorted from blood, taken in a trial of the OX40 agonist ivuxolimab. The clonotype was recovered from an adult with an advanced solid tumor such as melanoma, head and neck, liver or kidney cancer.

The DNA of the CDR3 is TGTGCCAGCAGTCGAAGGGACAGGGGATCAAGCCAGCCCCAGCATTTT. It codes for CASSRRDRGSSQPQHF. The V gene is TRBV2, the J gene TRBJ1-5; 10 nucleotides match TRBD1. The CDR3 is 16 amino acids. Germline-derived CDR1 and CDR2 are SNHLY and FYNNEI. The trim removed 5 bases at V and 7 bases at J, leaving 11 bases unmatched.